This T cell receptor (beta chain) is drawn from a study of blood T cells in healthy people across ages. Study-level findings and limits: Expanded clonotype shifts may have been confounded, as the donors had an unknown CMV status.

It was with a sample-barcoded 5' primer and a J-beta primer mix that a second PCR of about 6 to 12 cycles was run. One entry per CDR3 protein results from TCRdb running MiXCR on the 5' RACE reads. The repertoire has around 1.5 million distinct CDR3 sequences, around 39% of them found once; the top ten carry roughly 8.2%. Comment on this clonotype: Antigen: not known.

The germline V gene has CDR1 SGHVS and CDR2 FNYEAQ. The V and J ends lost 5 bases and 4 bases respectively, with 19 bases between them. The CDR3 has 16 amino acids. The chain recombines TRBV7-6 with TRBJ2-3; D gene unclear. This TCR was recovered from a woman between 18 and 29 years old in good health. Material: blood. CDR3 coding DNA: TGTGCCAGCAGCCCATTGAGGTTTGGATGGGCAGATACGCAGTATTTT. Translating it yields CASSPLRFGWADTQYF. The entire variable domain, with the rest obtained from reference TRBV7-6 and TRBJ2-3, is as follows: GAGVSQSPRYKVTKRGQDVALRCDPISGHVSLYWYRQALGQGPEFLTYFNYEAQQDKSGLPNDRFSAERPEGSISTLTIQRTEQRDSAMYRCASSPLRFGWADTQYFGPGTRLTVL.